This entry lists 22 T cell receptor beta chains sequenced from one sample in a study of regulatory T cells in long-lasting Graves disease. The time point is: newly diagnosed GD, antithyroid drugs for less than 3 months. From RNA extracted from PBMCs, the TCR library was made. Construction of TCR beta libraries relied on iRepertoire HTBI primers and on Arm-PCR targeting CDR3 regions. Each CDR3 protein is one row after TCRdb ran MiXCR on the multiplex PCR reads. The table includes approximately 470,000 distinct CDR3 sequences, roughly 17% detected once. These data were also filed under a second study, of T cells in Graves' hyperthyroidism and ophthalmopathy.

The sequencing here drew on peripheral blood mononuclear cells (PBMCs), taken at new diagnosis, from a patient treated with antithyroid drugs. Every receptor here comes from a man aged 35-49 years with Graves disease.

Many counts were recorded for this clonotype. The rearrangement joins TRBV11-2 to TRBJ2-7; 8 bases are a match to TRBD1. The CDR3 has 14 amino acids. The J segment lost 6 bases and the V segment lost 1 base, leaving 5 bases of the junction unmatched. The germline gives CDR1 SGHAT, CDR2 FQNNGV. The CDR3 nucleotides read TGTGCCAGCAGCTTAGTCAGGGGGCTTGGCGAGCAGTACTTC. Amino acids: CASSLVRGLGEQYF.

This clonotype was recorded at least ten times. V gene TRBV28 combines with J gene TRBJ1-5, with a tentative D call TRBD1 (6 bases). The CDR3 extends over 15 amino acids. Trimming removed 4 bases from V and 6 bases from J, with 16 bases in between. The V gene's germline CDR1 is MDHEN and CDR2 SYDVKM. The CDR3 region has the DNA TGTGCCAGCAGTTCCGCAACAGGGTTGAGTCAGCCCCAGCATTTT. It translates to CASSSATGLSQPQHF.

The sample holds many counts of this clonotype. J is TRBJ2-2 and V is TRBV10-3; D unclear. Germline loops: CDR1 ENHRY, CDR2 SYGVKD. V gave up 8 bases and J gave up 2 bases, with 9 bases separating them. CDR3 length: 13 amino acids. CDR3 bases: TGTGCCATCGCCACCCCTAACACCGGGGAGCTGTTTTTT. It codes for CAIATPNTGELFF.

The CDR3 DNA reads as TGTGCCAGCAAGATAGCGGGAGGGAGCTCCTACAATGAGCAGTTCTTC. Protein sequence: CASKIAGGSSYNEQFF. The chain carries TRBV6-1 and TRBJ2-1; 11 bases align to TRBD2. Trimming removed 7 bases from V and 0 bases from J; junction bases left unmatched: 5. There are 16 residues in the CDR3. Looked up from germline, CDR1 is MNHNS and CDR2 is SASEGT.

A few counts support this clonotype. Just one base apart from a much larger clone, this may be a read error. CDR3 DNA: TGTGCCAGCAGTGCAGCGGGAAGTGGCAATGAGCAGTACTTC. It is translated as CASSAAGSGNEQYF. The chain links TRBV28 to TRBJ2-7; TRBD2 matches 7 bases. The CDR3 length is 14 residues. The germline gives CDR1 MDHEN, CDR2 SYDVKM. Trimming cost V 5 bases and J 7 bases; bases outside gene matches: 11. Looking up the rest from reference TRBV28 and TRBJ2-7 gives the full variable domain: DVKVTQSSRYLVKRTGEKVFLECVQDMDHENMFWYRQDPGLGLRLIYFSYDVKMKEKGDIPEGYSVSREKKERFSLILESASTNQTSMYLCASSAAGSGNEQYFGPGTRLTVT.

This clonotype was observed many times. The gene calls are TRBV2 and TRBJ1-5, with 9 bases aligning to TRBD1. Germline values: CDR1 SNHLY, CDR2 FYNNEI. The ends lost 9 bases at V and 3 bases at J; junction bases unmatched: 9. CDR3 length: 15 residues. CDR3: CASSPDRGNNQPQHF. The DNA for the CDR3 is TGTGCCAGTTCCCCGGACAGGGGAAACAATCAGCCCCAGCATTTT.

This clonotype was counted many times. This chain joins TRBV24-1 and TRBJ1-2, with 7 nucleotides matching TRBD1. CDR1 and CDR2 (germline): KGHDR, SFDVKD. Trimming cost V 4 bases and J 6 bases; bases outside gene matches: 4. The CDR3 has 13 residues. The CDR3, as DNA: TGTGCCACCAGTGAGCAAACAGGGGATGGCTACACCTTC. It translates to CATSEQTGDGYTF.

Only a few counts were recorded for this clonotype. J is TRBJ2-7 and V is TRBV12-5, with D possibly being TRBD1 (6 bases). The CDR3 runs to 11 residues. Germline values: CDR1 LGHNT, CDR2 FRNRAP. The CDR3 region has the DNA TGTGCCTCCGGACAGACCTACGAGCAGTACTTC. Its protein is CASGQTYEQYF.

The chain recombines TRBV5-1 with TRBJ2-5; 12 bases are a match to TRBD2. V lost 4 bases, J lost 1 base, and 2 bases stayed unmatched. The CDR3 spans 15 residues. CDR1 is SGHRS and CDR2 is YFSETQ in the germline V gene. CDR3 sequence (DNA): TGCGCCAGCAGCACGGGACTAGCGGGCCAAGAGACCCAGTACTTC. Protein: CASSTGLAGQETQYF.

This clonotype was counted many times. The rearrangement joins TRBV7-3 to TRBJ1-6, with unresolved D. Trimming shortened V by 1 base and J by 2 bases, and 3 bases separated the two germline ends. This CDR3 has 14 residues. CDR1 is SGHTA, CDR2 FQGTGA, per germline. The CDR3 coding sequence is TGTGCCAGCAGCTTAAATCCCTATAATTCACCCCTCCACTTT. Protein product: CASSLNPYNSPLHF.

The rearrangement joins TRBV30 to TRBJ2-1, with TRBD2 as a possible D gene (6 bases). Germline CDR1 GTSNPN, CDR2 SVGIG (reference sequence). The CDR3 sequence is 14 residues long. The V end was cut by 3 bases, the J end by 7 bases, with 16 bases between. The DNA for the CDR3 is TGTGCCTGGAGGCCGGGAGCGGTTGGGAATGAGCAGTTCTTC. Translated: CAWRPGAVGNEQFF.

This clonotype was found many times. The chain carries TRBV30 and TRBJ1-2; D is uncertain. The CDR3 extends over 10 amino acids. Looked up from germline, CDR1 is GTSNPN and CDR2 is SVGIG (reference sequence). V lost 5 bases and J lost 7, with 8 bases in between. The CDR3 coding sequence is TGTGCCTGGTACTCGGCTGGCTACACCTTC. Translating it yields CAWYSAGYTF.

This clonotype came up many times. Compared with germline, one end of the junction differs, possibly owing to a read error. The genes are TRBV27 and TRBJ2-4; TRBD1 is a possible D gene (6 bases). In germline, CDR1 is MNHEY, CDR2 SMNVEV (reference sequence). The CDR3 covers 14 residues. CDR3 region: CASWEMGATNIQYF. The DNA for the CDR3 is TGTGCCAGCTGGGAGATGGGGGCCACAAACATTCAGTACTTC.

This clonotype was observed a handful of times. This chain uses TRBV6-5 with TRBJ2-7, with TRBD1 matching over 9 bases. CDR1 and CDR2 from the germline V gene are MNHEY and SVGAGI. V shed 2 bases and J 5 bases; nucleotides not matched to a gene: 7. CDR3 length: 15 amino acids. The CDR3 spells CASSYPHWTGDEQYF. CDR3 coding DNA: TGTGCCAGCAGTTACCCCCATTGGACAGGGGACGAGCAGTACTTC.

This clonotype has a count of ten or more. This rearrangement joins TRBV2 to TRBJ2-3; TRBD2 matches at 8 bases. The CDR3 is 14 amino acids. The J segment lost 4 bases and the V segment lost 6 bases, leaving 6 bases of the junction unmatched. Germline V gives CDR1 SNHLY, CDR2 FYNNEI. CDR3 residues: CASRLGLASDTQYF. The CDR3 DNA reads as TGTGCCAGCAGACTCGGACTAGCTTCAGATACGCAGTATTTT.

Note on this clonotype: A far larger clone is only one base removed, so a read error is likely. J is TRBJ2-1 and V is TRBV3-1; D assignment may be TRBD1 or TRBD2 (5 bases each). The J call is in doubt because the DNA end fits TRBJ2-3 better. CDR3 length equals 13 residues. The V gene's germline CDR1 is LGHDT and CDR2 YNNKEL (reference sequence). The CDR3 is CASSPGRGFAQYF. CDR3 DNA sequence: TGTGCCAGCAGCCCGGGACGGGGATTCGCGCAGTATTTT.

There are many counts of this clonotype. The rearrangement uses TRBV9 and TRBJ1-1; possibly TRBD1 for D (5 bases). V shed 1 base and J shed 4 bases, with 20 bases lying between them. This CDR3 has 17 amino acids. The V gene's germline CDR1 is SGDLS and CDR2 YYNGEE. The CDR3 is CASSVTGTELSGTEAFF. CDR3 DNA sequence: TGTGCCAGCAGCGTAACCGGGACGGAGTTATCGGGCACTGAAGCTTTCTTT. Combining the CDR3 with reference TRBV9 and TRBJ1-1 gives the whole variable domain DSGVTQTPKHLITATGQRVTLRCSPRSGDLSVYWYQQSLDQGLQFLIQYYNGEERAKGNILERFSAQQFPDLHSELNLSSLELGDSALYFCASSVTGTELSGTEAFFGQGTRLTVV.

The genes are TRBV20-1 and TRBJ2-1; D might be TRBD1 (6 bases). V lost 5 bases, J lost 0 bases, and 14 bases lay in between. This CDR3 is 15 amino acids long. The germline V gene encodes CDR1 DFQATT and CDR2 SNEGSKA (reference sequence). The CDR3 nucleotides read TGCAGTGCTCTAAAGGGGGTCAGCTCCTACAATGAGCAGTTCTTC. Amino acids: CSALKGVSSYNEQFF.

The sample holds many counts of this clonotype. The chain joins TRBV7-9 to TRBJ2-7; no reliable D call. CDR1 is SEHNR, CDR2 FQNEAQ, per germline (reference sequence). The CDR3 spans 15 residues. Trimming cost V 1 base and J 3 bases, with 13 bases left between them. In DNA, the CDR3 is TGTGCCAGCAGCTTAGAATCCTGGGGTAACTACGAGCAGTACTTC. Translating gives CASSLESWGNYEQYF.

The chain joins TRBV6-1 to TRBJ1-1, with D possibly matching TRBD1 (6 bases). With 5 bases removed from V and 1 base from J, the gap between germline ends came to 17 bases. Per the germline V gene, CDR1 is MNHNS and CDR2 is SASEGT. The CDR3 totals 16 residues. The CDR3 DNA follows: TGTGCCAGCAGTAAGGGGCAGGGGTTCGAGAACACTGAAGCTTTCTTT. This translates into CASSKGQGFENTEAFF.

This clonotype was observed many times. V and J are TRBV2 and TRBJ2-1; 11 nucleotides match TRBD2. J gave up 9 bases and V 11 bases, and 9 bases lay outside the gene matches. CDR1 and CDR2 from the germline V gene are SNHLY and FYNNEI. This CDR3 spans 13 amino acids. The CDR3 reads CACTQLAGVEQFF. The DNA for the CDR3 is TGTGCCTGTACTCAACTAGCGGGAGTTGAGCAGTTCTTC.

In this sample, this clonotype turned up many times. The CDR3 DNA follows: TGTGCCACCAGCGATACGGACAGGACCTACGAGCAGTACTTC. This codes for CATSDTDRTYEQYF. The chain recombines TRBV15 with TRBJ2-7; TRBD1 agrees at 7 bases. The germline V gene has CDR1 LNHNV and CDR2 YYDKDF (reference sequence). Unmatched junction bases numbered 6, after V lost 5 bases and J lost 2 bases. The CDR3 length is 14 residues.